These 8 T cell receptor beta chains share one sample of origin, sequenced in a study of blood T cell repertoires in COVID-19. Measured with immunoSEQ multiplex PCR; TCRdb has only the in-frame clones, and not every one. The table records about 240,000 clones, approximately 85% of them present only once. Sequencing was performed on peripheral blood. Every receptor here comes from a woman aged 80 or older with COVID-19, enrolled during active disease.

The gene calls are TRBV29-1 and TRBJ2-2; D is unclear. V lost 4 bases and J 2 bases, leaving 11 bases between the germline ends. This CDR3 spans 14 amino acids. Germline CDR1 and CDR2: SQVTM and ANQGSEA. CDR3: CSVVEFLNTGELFF. CDR3 nucleotides: TGCAGCGTTGTTGAGTTCCTAAACACCGGGGAGCTGTTTTTT.

The V gene is TRBV28, the J gene TRBJ2-7; 11 bases are a match to TRBD1. V shed 6 bases and J 5 bases; nucleotides not matched to a gene: 12. Germline CDR1 reads MDHEN; CDR2 reads SYDVKM. CDR3 length equals 16 residues. The CDR3: CASSSLTGTGGNEQYF. DNA for the CDR3: TGTGCCAGCAGCTCCCTGACCGGGACAGGGGGGAACGAGCAGTACTTC.

This clone has a handful of counts. The chain carries TRBV11-2 and TRBJ2-3, with 8 bases identical to TRBD1. Germline lookup yields CDR1 SGHAT and CDR2 FQNNGV. Trimming took 5 bases from V and 2 from J; bases not matched to a gene: 6. This CDR3 region has 15 residues. The CDR3 bases are TGTGCCAGCAGCCCCGACAGGGGCCCCACAGATACGCAGTATTTT. This sequence encodes CASSPDRGPTDTQYF.

V gene TRBV7-3 combines with J gene TRBJ2-5; tentatively, D is TRBD2 (5 bases). The CDR3 covers 14 residues. V was shortened by 5 bases and J by 4 bases, with 14 bases between the two germline ends. Germline V gene lookup returns CDR1 SGHTA and CDR2 FQGTGA. In nucleotides, the CDR3 is TGTGCCAGCAGCCCCACTAGTCGTGGAGAGACCCAGTACTTC. This codes for CASSPTSRGETQYF.

V is TRBV9 and J is TRBJ2-1, with 13 bases lining up with TRBD2. Germline CDR1 SGDLS, CDR2 YYNGEE. There are 17 residues in the CDR3. Losses at the gene ends were 7 bases for V and 6 bases for J; bases not matched to a gene: 13. The CDR3 DNA sequence: TGTGCCAGCGGGGGAGGTGTTTGGACTAGCGGGAGCAATGAGCAGTTCTTC. It specifies CASGGGVWTSGSNEQFF.

This chain uses TRBV3-1 (or the pseudogene TRBV3-2) with TRBJ1-1, with 7 bases identical to TRBD1. This CDR3 has 13 residues. Trimming took 5 bases from V and 4 from J; bases not matched to a gene: 4. Germline V gene data show CDR1 as LGHDT and CDR2 as YNNKEL (reference sequence). CDR3 sequence: CASSLRQGTEAFF. The CDR3 nucleotides are TGTGCCAGCAGCTTAAGACAGGGCACTGAAGCTTTCTTT.

The J gene is TRBJ2-5, the V gene TRBV5-1; TRBD2 aligns across 8 bases. CDR1 is SGHRS, CDR2 YFSETQ, per germline. The CDR3 length is 16 residues. J was trimmed by 4 bases and V by 1 base; bases with no gene match: 9. The CDR3: CASSLPLGTSPETQYF. In DNA form, the CDR3 reads TGCGCCAGCAGCTTGCCCCTCGGGACTAGTCCAGAGACCCAGTACTTC.

The table lists this clone with a count of one. The gene calls are TRBV2 and TRBJ2-3; 7 bases align to TRBD2. Germline trimming cut 8 bases from V and 2 bases from J; bases unmatched to any gene: 4. The CDR3 runs to 13 residues. CDR1 SNHLY and CDR2 FYNNEI come from the germline V gene. As DNA, the CDR3 is TGTGCCAGCCGGGGGGACCCCACAGATACGCAGTATTTT. It is translated as CASRGDPTDTQYF.